This record covers a single T cell receptor (beta chain). Its cognate antigen is unknown. V lost 2 bases and J 5 bases, leaving 15 bases between the germline ends. The CDR3 totals 14 residues. Looked up from germline, CDR1 is DFQATT and CDR2 is SNEGSKA (reference sequence). These data come from a study of type 1 regulatory T cells. TCRdb itself ran the reads through MiXCR, one entry per CDR3 protein. Counted here are some 60,000 distinct CDR3 sequences, 62% occurring once; the ten biggest clones make up 1.5% to 2%. The chain recombines TRBV20-1 with TRBJ2-5, with D possibly being TRBD2 (6 bases). This TCR derives from a human donor in good health. Sequencing used cultured non-Tr1 T cells, either the whole culture or a sorted T cell fraction (not recorded which). The CDR3 loop is CSARLQPGEETQYF. CDR3 sequence (DNA): TGCAGTGCTAGACTTCAACCGGGAGAGGAGACCCAGTACTTC.